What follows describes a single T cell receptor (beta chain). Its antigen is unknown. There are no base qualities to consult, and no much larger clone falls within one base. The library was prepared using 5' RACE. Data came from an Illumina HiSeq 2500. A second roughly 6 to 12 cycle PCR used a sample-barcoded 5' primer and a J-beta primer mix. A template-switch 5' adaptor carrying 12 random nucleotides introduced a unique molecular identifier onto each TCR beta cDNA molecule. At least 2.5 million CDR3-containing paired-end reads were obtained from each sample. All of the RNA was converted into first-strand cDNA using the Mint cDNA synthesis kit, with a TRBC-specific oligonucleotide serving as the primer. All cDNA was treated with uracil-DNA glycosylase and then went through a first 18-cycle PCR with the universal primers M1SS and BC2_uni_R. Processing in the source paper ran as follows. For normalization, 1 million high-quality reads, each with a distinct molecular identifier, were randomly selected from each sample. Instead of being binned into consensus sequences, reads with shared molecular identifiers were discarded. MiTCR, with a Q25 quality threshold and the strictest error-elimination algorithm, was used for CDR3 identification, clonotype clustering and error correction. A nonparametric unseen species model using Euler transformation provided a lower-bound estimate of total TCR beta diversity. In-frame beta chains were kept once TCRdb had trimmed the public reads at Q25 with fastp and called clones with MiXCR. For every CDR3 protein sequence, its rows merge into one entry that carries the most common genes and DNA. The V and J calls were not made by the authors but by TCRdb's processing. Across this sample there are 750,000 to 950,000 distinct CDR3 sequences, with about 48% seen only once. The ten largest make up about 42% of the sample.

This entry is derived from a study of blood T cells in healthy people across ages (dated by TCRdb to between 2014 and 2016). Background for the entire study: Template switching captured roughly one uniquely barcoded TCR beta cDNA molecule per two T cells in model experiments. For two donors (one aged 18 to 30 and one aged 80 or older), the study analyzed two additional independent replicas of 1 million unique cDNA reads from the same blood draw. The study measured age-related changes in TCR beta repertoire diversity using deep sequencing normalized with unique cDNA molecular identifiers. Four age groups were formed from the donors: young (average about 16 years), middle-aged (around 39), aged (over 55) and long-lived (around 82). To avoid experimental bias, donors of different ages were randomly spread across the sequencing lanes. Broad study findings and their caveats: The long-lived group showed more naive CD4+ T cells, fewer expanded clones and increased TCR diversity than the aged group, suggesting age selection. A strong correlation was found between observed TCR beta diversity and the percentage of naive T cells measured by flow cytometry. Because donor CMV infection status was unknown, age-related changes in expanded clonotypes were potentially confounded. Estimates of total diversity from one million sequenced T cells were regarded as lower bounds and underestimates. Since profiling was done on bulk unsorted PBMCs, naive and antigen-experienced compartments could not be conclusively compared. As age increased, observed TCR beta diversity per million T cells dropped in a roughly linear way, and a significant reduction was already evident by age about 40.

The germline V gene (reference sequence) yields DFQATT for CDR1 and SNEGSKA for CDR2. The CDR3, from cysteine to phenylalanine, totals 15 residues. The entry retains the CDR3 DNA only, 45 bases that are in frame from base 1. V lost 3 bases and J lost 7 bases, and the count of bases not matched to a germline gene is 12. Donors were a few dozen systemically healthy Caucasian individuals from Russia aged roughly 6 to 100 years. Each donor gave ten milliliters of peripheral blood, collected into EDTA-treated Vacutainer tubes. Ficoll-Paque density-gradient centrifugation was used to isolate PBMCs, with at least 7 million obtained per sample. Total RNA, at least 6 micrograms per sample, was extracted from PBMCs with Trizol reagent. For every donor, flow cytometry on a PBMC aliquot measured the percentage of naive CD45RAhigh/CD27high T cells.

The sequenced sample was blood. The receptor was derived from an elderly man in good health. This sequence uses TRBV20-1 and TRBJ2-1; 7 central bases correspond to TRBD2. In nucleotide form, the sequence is TGCAGTGCTAGGCCACCTAGCGGAGGGACGAATGAGCAGTTCTTC. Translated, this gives CSARPPSGGTNEQFF.